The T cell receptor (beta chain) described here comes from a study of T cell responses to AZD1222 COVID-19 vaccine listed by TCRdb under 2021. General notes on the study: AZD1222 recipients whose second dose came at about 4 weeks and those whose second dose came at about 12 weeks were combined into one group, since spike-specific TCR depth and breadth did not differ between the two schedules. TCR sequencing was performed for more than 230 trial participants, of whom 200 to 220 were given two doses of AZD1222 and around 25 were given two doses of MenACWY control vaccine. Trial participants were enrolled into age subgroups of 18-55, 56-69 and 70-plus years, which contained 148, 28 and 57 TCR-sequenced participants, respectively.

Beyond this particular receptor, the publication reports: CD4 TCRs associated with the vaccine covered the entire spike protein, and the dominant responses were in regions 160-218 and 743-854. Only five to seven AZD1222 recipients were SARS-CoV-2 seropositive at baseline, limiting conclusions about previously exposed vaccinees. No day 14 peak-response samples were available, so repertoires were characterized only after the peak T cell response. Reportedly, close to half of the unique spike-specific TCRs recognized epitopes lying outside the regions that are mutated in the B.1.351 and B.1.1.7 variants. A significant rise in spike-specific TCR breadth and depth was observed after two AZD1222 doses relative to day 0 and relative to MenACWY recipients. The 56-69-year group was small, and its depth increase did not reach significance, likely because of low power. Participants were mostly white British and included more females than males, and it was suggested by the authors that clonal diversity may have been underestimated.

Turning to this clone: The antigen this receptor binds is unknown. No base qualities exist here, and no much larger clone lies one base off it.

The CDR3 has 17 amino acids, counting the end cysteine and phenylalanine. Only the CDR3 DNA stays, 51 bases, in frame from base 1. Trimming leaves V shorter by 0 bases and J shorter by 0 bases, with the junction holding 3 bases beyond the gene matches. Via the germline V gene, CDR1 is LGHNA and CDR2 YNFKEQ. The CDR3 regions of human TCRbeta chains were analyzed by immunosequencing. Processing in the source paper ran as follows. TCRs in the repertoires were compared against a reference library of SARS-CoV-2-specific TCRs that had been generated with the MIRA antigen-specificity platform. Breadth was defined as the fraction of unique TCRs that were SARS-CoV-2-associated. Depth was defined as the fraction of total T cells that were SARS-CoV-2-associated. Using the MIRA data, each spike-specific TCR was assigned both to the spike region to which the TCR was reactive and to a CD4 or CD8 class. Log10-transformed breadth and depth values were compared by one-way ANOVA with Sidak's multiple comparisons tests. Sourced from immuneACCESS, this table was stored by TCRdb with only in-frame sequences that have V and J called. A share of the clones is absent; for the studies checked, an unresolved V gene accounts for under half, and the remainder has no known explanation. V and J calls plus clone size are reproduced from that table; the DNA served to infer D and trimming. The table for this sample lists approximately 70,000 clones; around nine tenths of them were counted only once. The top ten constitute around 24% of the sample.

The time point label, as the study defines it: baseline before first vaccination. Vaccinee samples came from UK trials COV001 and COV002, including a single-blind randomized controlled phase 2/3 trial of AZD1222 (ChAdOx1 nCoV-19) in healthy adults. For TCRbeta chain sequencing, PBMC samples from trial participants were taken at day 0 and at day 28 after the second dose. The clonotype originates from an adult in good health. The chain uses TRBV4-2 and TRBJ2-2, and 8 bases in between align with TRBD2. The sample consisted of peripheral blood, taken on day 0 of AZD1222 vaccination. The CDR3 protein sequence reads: CASSQDREGANTGELFF. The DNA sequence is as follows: TGTGCCAGCAGCCAAGATCGGGAGGGGGCGAACACCGGGGAGCTGTTTTTT.